In its sample, the clone carrying this T cell receptor (beta chain) was seen many times. Its matching antigen is unknown. This sample is part of a study of molecular identifiers for immune sequencing clone quantification. V lost 7 bases, J lost 2 bases, and 15 bases lay in between. Germline V gene data show CDR1 as SQVTM and CDR2 as ANQGSEA. The CDR3 is 13 amino acids. In the sort, naive CD8 T cells were defined as CD8+CD4-CCR7+CD45RA+. TCRdb re-called the PCR reads with MiXCR, one entry per CDR3 protein. In the table there are about 640,000 distinct CDR3 sequences, 20% of which are singletons. Overall study results and limits: The study found clones above 20 RNA copies held over 98% of effector molecules and under 1% in naive cells. Spiked Jurkat TCR RNA equivalent to one cell reportedly surfaced among 900,000 to 1,000,000 naive cells. Should identical TCR molecules share a barcode, the sizes of highly expanded clones could be underestimated.

The material sequenced was naive CD8+ T cells from blood, with Jurkat cell RNA spiked in. The subset denotes: FACS-sorted CD8+CD4-CCR7+CD45RA+ naive T cells. The chain is built from TRBV29-1 and TRBJ2-7; D tentatively fits TRBD1 or TRBD2 (6 bases each). This receptor was taken from a human donor in good health. Some libraries in this study had Jurkat cell RNA spiked in. The CDR3 protein is CSAGGDTTYEQYF. The CDR3 DNA sequence: TGCAGCGCCGGAGGGGACACTACCTACGAGCAGTACTTC.